The 14 T cell receptor beta chains presented below share a single source sample, sequenced in a study of blood T cell repertoires in COVID-19. Data came from immunoSEQ multiplex PCR; TCRdb stores just in-frame clones and leaves some out. Seen here are hundreds of thousands of clones, approximately 90% observed once, and the top ten hold approximately 7.5%. Sequencing was done on a sample of peripheral blood. Receptor source: a man between 60 and 75 years old who had recovered from COVID-19.

The rearrangement uses TRBV3-1 (or the pseudogene TRBV3-2) and TRBJ1-1; 8 bases fit TRBD1. The CDR3 is 17 residues long. Losses at the gene ends were 3 bases for V and 5 bases for J; bases not matched to a gene: 14. Looked up from germline, CDR1 is LGHDT and CDR2 is YNNKEL (reference sequence). The DNA of the CDR3 is TGTGCCAGCAGCCATCGCCGGGACAGGAGGAGGCAGACTGAAGCTTTCTTT. This translates into CASSHRRDRRRQTEAFF.

V usage is TRBV5-1 and J usage is TRBJ1-2, with D unclear. The germline V and J ends were trimmed by 0 bases and 2 bases, with 14 bases remaining between them. The CDR3 extends over 16 amino acids. CDR1 is SGHRS, CDR2 YFSETQ, per germline. The CDR3 nucleotides are TGCGCCAGCAGCTTGGGGGCCTCCAGGTTAAACTATGGCTACACCTTC. Translation: CASSLGASRLNYGYTF.

Only one count was recorded for this clone. The genes are TRBV7-6 and TRBJ2-3; no definite D call. CDR3 length: 16 amino acids. Per the germline V gene, CDR1 is SGHVS and CDR2 is FNYEAQ. Deletions cut 2 bases from V and 1 base from J, with 13 bases between. The chain's CDR3 is CASSLISREGTDTQYF. CDR3 nucleotide sequence: TGTGCCAGCAGCTTAATTAGTCGAGAAGGCACAGATACGCAGTATTTT.

This clone was recorded a few times. The chain uses TRBV6-5 and TRBJ1-5; D not resolved. Trimming removed 5 bases at V and 7 bases at J, with 15 bases between. The CDR3 totals 14 residues. The germline CDR1 and CDR2 sequences are MNHEY and SVGAGI. The CDR3 DNA reads TGTGCCAGCAGTAGCGGAGGGCCTTGGCAGCCCCAGCATTTT. This gives the protein CASSSGGPWQPQHF.

The chain is built from TRBV18 and TRBJ1-2, with D unclear. The ends were cut back, 3 bases at V and 1 base at J, with 12 bases in the middle. CDR1 KGHSH and CDR2 LQKENI come from the germline V gene. The CDR3 loop spans 15 amino acids. The CDR3 nucleotides read TGTGCCAGCTCACCGGCCAGCGCATATAACTATGGCTACACCTTC. Its protein is CASSPASAYNYGYTF.

The chain recombines TRBV28 with TRBJ1-2; TRBD1 matches 7 bases. After removal of 5 bases from V and 0 bases from J, the junction contained 6 bases not matched to a gene. Per the germline V gene, CDR1 is MDHEN and CDR2 is SYDVKM. This CDR3 comprises 15 residues. The CDR3 here is CASSPGQIPNYGYTF. The CDR3 region has the DNA TGTGCCAGCAGTCCGGGACAGATACCTAACTATGGCTACACCTTC.

V and J are TRBV5-1 and TRBJ2-7, with D uncertain. Germline CDR1 SGHRS, CDR2 YFSETQ. V was clipped by 5 bases and J by 5 bases, with 8 bases between them. The CDR3 loop spans 11 amino acids. The CDR3 sequence: CASRALHEQYV. CDR3 coding DNA: TGCGCCAGCAGGGCTCTCCACGAGCAGTACGTC.

The chain couples TRBV7-2 to TRBJ1-5; no clear D. The V gene lost 2 bases and the J gene lost 2 bases, with 13 bases spanning the gap. This CDR3 has 16 residues. CDR1 SGHTA and CDR2 FQGNSA come from the germline V gene. In DNA, the CDR3 is TGTGCCAGCAGCTTATCCATCCGCGTAGGCAATCAGCCCCAGCATTTT. This translates into CASSLSIRVGNQPQHF.

This chain uses TRBV28 with TRBJ1-1; D uncertain. The V and J ends lost 8 bases and 1 base respectively, with 8 bases between them. Germline lookup yields CDR1 MDHEN and CDR2 SYDVKM. This CDR3 spans 12 amino acids. Here the CDR3 reads CASSQANTEAFF. Written as DNA, the CDR3 is TGTGCCAGCTCTCAGGCGAACACTGAAGCTTTCTTT.

The chain carries TRBV9 and TRBJ2-2, with 14 bases fitting TRBD2. Unmatched junction bases numbered 1, after V lost 3 bases and J lost 3 bases. CDR3 length: 16 amino acids. CDR1 is SGDLS, CDR2 YYNGEE, per germline. The CDR3 sequence is CASSGGLAGDTGELFF. CDR3 in DNA: TGTGCCAGCAGCGGGGGACTAGCGGGAGACACCGGGGAGCTGTTTTTT. Looking up the rest from reference TRBV9 and TRBJ2-2 gives the full variable domain: DSGVTQTPKHLITATGQRVTLRCSPRSGDLSVYWYQQSLDQGLQFLIQYYNGEERAKGNILERFSAQQFPDLHSELNLSSLELGDSALYFCASSGGLAGDTGELFFGEGSRLTVL.

The CDR3 region is CASSLVGRGLYEQYV. CDR3 bases: TGTGCCAGCAGCTTAGTCGGCAGGGGCCTCTACGAGCAGTACGTC. V is TRBV11-2 and J is TRBJ2-7, with a tentative D call TRBD1 (6 bases). Germline V gene data show CDR1 as SGHAT and CDR2 as FQNNGV. The CDR3 has 15 residues. With 1 base removed from V and 3 bases from J, the gap between germline ends came to 13 bases.

The V and J genes are TRBV10-1 and TRBJ2-3, with no clear D. The CDR3 has 14 amino acids. Germline CDR1 WNHNN, CDR2 SYGVQD (reference sequence). V lost 0 bases and J lost 3, with 7 bases in between. The CDR3 nucleotides are TGCGCCAGCAGTGAGTCTAGTTGGACAGATACGCAGTATTTT. This codes for CASSESSWTDTQYF.

This chain uses TRBV30 with TRBJ1-6; D might be TRBD1 (6 bases). The CDR3 consists of 15 residues. V dropped 0 bases and J dropped 9 bases, with 15 bases sitting between them. The germline gives CDR1 GTSNPN, CDR2 SVGIG (reference sequence). The CDR3 coding sequence is TGTGCCTGGAGTGTTGGCGAGACAGGTGCTTCACCCCTCCACTTT. Its translation is CAWSVGETGASPLHF.

This clone was detected a few times. The chain employs TRBV4-2 and TRBJ2-5; D perhaps matches TRBD2 (6 bases). V lost 2 bases and J 2 bases, leaving 12 bases between the germline ends. Germline V gene data show CDR1 as LGHNA and CDR2 as YNFKEQ. This CDR3 is built from 15 residues. The CDR3 DNA is TGTGCCAGCAGCCAAAAGGGAGGACTACAAGAGACCCAGTACTTC. This codes for CASSQKGGLQETQYF.